This T cell receptor (beta chain) was sequenced for a study of monozygotic twins with inflammatory bowel disease. Overall study findings and caveats: Repertoire similarity did not differ between concordant and discordant twins, possibly owing to limited power.

TCRdb reprocessed the 5' RACE reads and keeps a single row for each CDR3 protein, giving no DNA. The sample totals 350,000 to 400,000 distinct CDR3 sequences. Worth noting for this clonotype: The antigen remains undetermined.

The CDR3 has 14 residues. From germline, CDR1 is MNHNY and CDR2 SVGAGI (reference sequence). Donors each gave more than 2 ml of blood. Whole blood, unsorted for T cells, was the source of total RNA. Sequencing was done on a sample of blood. The clonotype comes from a human donor with ulcerative colitis or Crohn's disease, or a healthy co-twin of an affected twin (not recorded which). The rearrangement uses TRBV6-6 and TRBJ1-1. CDR3 residues: CASITSYSNTEAFF.